Shown below are 31 T cell receptor beta chains from a single sample sequenced in a study of T cell repertoires in cytomegalovirus infection. Their specific antigens are unknown. TCRdb re-derived calls from the reads in MiXCR, one entry per CDR3 protein. Among about a million distinct CDR3 sequences listed, 30% to 40% were seen once. The sequencing here drew on cultured CD8+ T cells from PBMCs, taken from culture after CMV antigen stimulation. The receptors shown here come from a human donor in good health (CMV status not recorded). Some clones in this sample may be carry-over from other donors' samples.

The V call is TRBV29-1, the J call TRBJ2-1, with D maybe TRBD1 (6 bases). CDR3 length: 12 residues. The germline V and J ends were trimmed by 6 bases and 8 bases, with 14 bases remaining between them. Per germline, CDR1 SQVTM and CDR2 ANQGSEA. The CDR3 DNA sequence: TGCAGCGTAGGGACGTACAGGGATGAGCAGTTCTTC. Protein product: CSVGTYRDEQFF.

The V and J genes are TRBV5-6 and TRBJ1-1; tentative D call: TRBD1 (6 bases). Trimming took off 0 bases at V and 1 base at J, with 13 bases between the two ends. Germline CDR1 is SGHDT and CDR2 is YYEEEE. This CDR3 spans 16 amino acids. Here the CDR3 reads CASSLDTGWGNTEAFF. The CDR3 DNA reads as TGTGCCAGCAGCTTGGACACAGGGTGGGGGAACACTGAAGCTTTCTTT.

The sample holds a few counts of this clonotype. The chain carries TRBV6-5 and TRBJ1-6; D not resolved. The germline V gene encodes CDR1 MNHEY and CDR2 SVGAGI. The CDR3 loop spans 13 amino acids. Trimming stripped 0 bases from V and 10 bases from J, with 7 bases between. The CDR3 loop is CASSYSEGSPLHF. The CDR3, as DNA: TGTGCCAGCAGTTACTCGGAGGGCTCACCCCTCCACTTT.

This clonotype was counted only a few times. The chain couples TRBV10-3 to TRBJ2-6; 7 nucleotides align to TRBD1. The CDR3 runs 16 residues. The germline V gene encodes CDR1 ENHRY and CDR2 SYGVKD. Losses at the gene ends were 6 bases for V and 2 bases for J; bases not matched to a gene: 7. CDR3 in DNA: TGTGCCATCAGAGGGGGCACACCAGCTGGGGCCAACGTCCTGACTTTC. This translates into CAIRGGTPAGANVLTF.

Many counts were recorded for this clonotype. The chain recombines TRBV12-3 or TRBV12-4 with TRBJ2-1, with a tentative D call TRBD2 (5 bases). CDR3 length: 13 residues. V was trimmed by 4 bases and J by 6 bases, leaving 10 bases between them. The CDR3 reads CASSYGIFNEQFF. Here the CDR3 DNA reads TGTGCCAGCAGTTACGGGATTTTCAATGAGCAGTTCTTC.

This clonotype showed up many times. The CDR3 spells CASSGGAILETQYF. CDR3 bases: TGTGCCAGTAGCGGGGGGGCTATCTTGGAGACCCAGTACTTC. V is TRBV28 and J is TRBJ2-5, with TRBD2 matching 11 bases. Germline-derived CDR1 and CDR2 are MDHEN and SYDVKM. The junction had 8 bases not matched to a gene; V was cut back by 9 bases and J by 5 bases. The CDR3 consists of 14 residues.

The chain recombines TRBV5-6 with TRBJ2-1; D is perhaps TRBD1 (6 bases). Per germline, CDR1 SGHDT and CDR2 YYEEEE. V lost 4 bases to trimming and J lost 7 bases, with 18 bases between them. The CDR3 is 15 residues long. The CDR3 region is CASSLSMSGVNEQFF. The CDR3 DNA is TGTGCCAGCAGCCTTTCAATGTCAGGGGTTAATGAGCAGTTCTTC.

The V and J genes are TRBV27 and TRBJ1-1, with TRBD1 identical over 8 bases. Germline V gene data show CDR1 as MNHEY and CDR2 as SMNVEV (reference sequence). This CDR3 contains 15 residues. V was pared by 5 bases and J by 0 bases, with 5 bases of the junction left unmatched. DNA of the CDR3: TGTGCCAGCAGTCCGGTGGACAGGGTGAACACTGAAGCTTTCTTT. It translates to CASSPVDRVNTEAFF.

In this sample, this clonotype turned up once. A single base is all that separates this from a far larger clone, so a read error is likely. The rearrangement uses TRBV12-3 or TRBV12-4 and TRBJ2-7; D uncertain. Trimming stripped 1 base from V and 0 bases from J, with 4 bases between. The CDR3 is 13 residues long. Here the CDR3 DNA reads TGTGCCAGCAGTTTAGGGTGCTCCTACGAGCAGTACGTC. Translating it yields CASSLGCSYEQYV.

This clonotype was picked up a small number of times. The chain recombines TRBV6-5 with TRBJ2-2, with D possibly called TRBD1 or TRBD2 (5 bases each). This CDR3 comprises 15 residues. Germline-derived CDR1 and CDR2 are MNHEY and SVGAGI. The V and J ends lost 0 bases and 4 bases respectively, with 9 bases between them. The CDR3 protein is CASSYSGVSTGELFF. The CDR3 bases are TGTGCCAGCAGTTACTCGGGGGTTAGCACCGGGGAGCTGTTTTTT.

This chain uses TRBV11-2 with TRBJ2-7; possibly TRBD2 for D (5 bases). In germline, CDR1 is SGHAT, CDR2 FQNNGV. Deletions cut 3 bases from V and 3 bases from J, with 12 bases between. The CDR3 has 14 amino acids. The CDR3 DNA reads as TGTGCCAGCAGCTTCACGGGGTCCTTCTACGAGCAGTACGTC. Translating it yields CASSFTGSFYEQYV.

This chain joins TRBV6-2 or TRBV6-3 and TRBJ2-2, with TRBD1 matching over 9 bases. This CDR3 spans 20 amino acids. The V gene's germline CDR1 is MNHEY and CDR2 SVGEGT. Trimming removed 0 bases from V and 6 bases from J; junction bases left unmatched: 17. The CDR3 nucleotides are TGTGCCAGCAGTTACTCGGAGCTTACGTGGGACAGGGAAGTCCCCGGGGAGCTGTTTTTT. Residues: CASSYSELTWDREVPGELFF.

The rearrangement uses TRBV29-1 and TRBJ2-4; the D gene is possibly TRBD2 (6 bases). This CDR3 region has 10 residues. The germline V and J ends were trimmed by 4 bases and 8 bases, with 6 bases remaining between them. Germline V gives CDR1 SQVTM, CDR2 ANQGSEA. In DNA form, the CDR3 reads TGCAGCGTTGGGGGGGACATTCAGTACTTC. It codes for CSVGGDIQYF.

The chain employs TRBV11-2 and TRBJ2-5; 10 bases match TRBD2. Germline CDR1 reads SGHAT; CDR2 reads FQNNGV. CDR3 length equals 16 residues. Trimming cost V 1 base and J 4 bases; bases outside gene matches: 6. In DNA, the CDR3 is TGTGCCAGCAGCTTAGGCGTAGCGGGGGGAGCAGAGACCCAGTACTTC. As protein: CASSLGVAGGAETQYF.

The genes are TRBV6-1 and TRBJ1-1, with a tentative D call TRBD1 (6 bases). V lost 6 bases and J lost 4, with 18 bases in between. Germline V lookup: CDR1 MNHNS, CDR2 SASEGT. The CDR3 covers 15 residues. In DNA form, the CDR3 reads TGTGCCAGCAGCGTAGGGGGGTGCGGGACCACTGAAGCTTTCTTT. Protein: CASSVGGCGTTEAFF.

This clonotype was seen ten or more times. The V call is TRBV7-2, the J call TRBJ2-1; 7 bases align to TRBD2. Germline-derived CDR1 and CDR2 are SGHTA and FQGNSA. The ends lost 2 bases at V and 2 bases at J; junction bases unmatched: 9. This CDR3 comprises 17 residues. Here the CDR3 DNA reads TGTGCCAGCAGCTTAAGGGTTTCGGCGGGGGCCTACAATGAGCAGTTCTTC. It yields the protein CASSLRVSAGAYNEQFF.

This clonotype was observed a few times. V is TRBV4-1 and J is TRBJ2-1; the match to TRBD1 covers 7 bases. The trim removed 9 bases at V and 5 bases at J, leaving 10 bases unmatched. CDR3 length equals 14 residues. Germline CDR1 MGHRA, CDR2 YSYEKL. CDR3 amino acids: CASMGQLENNEQFF. In DNA, the CDR3 is TGCGCCAGTATGGGACAGCTTGAGAACAATGAGCAGTTCTTC.

V usage is TRBV4-2 and J usage is TRBJ2-7; tentatively, D is TRBD1 (5 bases). Per the germline V gene, CDR1 is LGHNA and CDR2 is YNFKEQ. V dropped 0 bases and J dropped 3 bases, with 9 bases sitting between them. The CDR3 length is 14 residues. CDR3 amino acids: CASSQDRGFYEQYV. The CDR3 bases are TGTGCCAGCAGCCAAGATAGGGGCTTCTACGAGCAGTACGTC.

The chain carries TRBV5-4 and TRBJ2-3; D unresolved. V shed 3 bases and J shed 2 bases, with 10 bases lying between them. Germline CDR1 and CDR2: SGHNT and YYREEE (reference sequence). The CDR3 extends over 14 amino acids. CDR3 protein: CASSSPGLTDTQYF. CDR3 DNA sequence: TGTGCCAGCAGCTCGCCGGGTCTCACAGATACGCAGTATTTT.

The chain employs TRBV4-1 and TRBJ1-5; D uncertain. The length of the CDR3 is 16 residues. The V end lost 0 bases, the J end lost 7 bases, and 16 bases lay between the germline ends. Germline CDR1 reads MGHRA; CDR2 reads YSYEKL. The CDR3 DNA sequence: TGCGCCAGCAGCCAAGATTCAATGGAAGTGGGACAGCCCCAGCATTTT. This sequence encodes CASSQDSMEVGQPQHF.

J is TRBJ2-1 and V is TRBV27; 9 bases fit TRBD2. The CDR3 is 16 residues long. The ends lost 3 bases at V and 8 bases at J; junction bases unmatched: 11. Per the germline V gene, CDR1 is MNHEY and CDR2 is SMNVEV (reference sequence). Written as DNA, the CDR3 is TGTGCCAGCAGTTTGGGGCGGGGGGGCGTGTCCTATGAGCAGTTCTTC. Encoded protein: CASSLGRGGVSYEQFF.

In this sample, this clonotype turned up a few times. The chain recombines TRBV7-2 with TRBJ1-2; D uncertain. The V gene's germline CDR1 is SGHTA and CDR2 FQGNSA. V lost 5 bases to trimming and J lost 0 bases, with 13 bases between them. The CDR3 runs to 15 residues. The CDR3 protein is CASSPPRIANYGYTF. In DNA form, the CDR3 reads TGTGCCAGCAGCCCTCCCCGGATAGCTAACTATGGCTACACCTTC.

The table lists this clonotype with a few counts. V usage is TRBV5-4 and J usage is TRBJ2-1; 8 nucleotides line up with TRBD1. The CDR3 is made up of 15 amino acids. Unmatched junction bases numbered 6, after V lost 7 bases and J lost 0 bases. The germline CDR1 and CDR2 sequences are SGHNT and YYREEE (reference sequence). The CDR3 loop is CASSGQAYSYNEQFF. The CDR3 DNA follows: TGTGCCAGCTCGGGACAGGCCTACTCCTACAATGAGCAGTTCTTC.

This clonotype was picked up many times. J is TRBJ1-2 and V is TRBV6-5; 8 positions agree with TRBD1. J was trimmed by 5 bases and V by 2 bases; bases with no gene match: 7. From germline, CDR1 is MNHEY and CDR2 SVGAGI. The CDR3 contains 15 residues. The CDR3 protein is CASSYPVTGGYGYTF. The DNA of the CDR3 is TGTGCCAGCAGTTACCCGGTCACAGGGGGTTATGGCTACACCTTC.

This clonotype occurred many times. The chain uses TRBV7-2 and TRBJ2-1; a possible D gene is TRBD2 (6 bases). CDR1 SGHTA and CDR2 FQGNSA come from the germline V gene. The V end lost 3 bases, the J end lost 10 bases, and 10 bases lay between the germline ends. There are 12 residues in the CDR3. CDR3 sequence: CASSFLLAEQFF. The CDR3 region has the DNA TGTGCCAGCAGCTTCCTCCTAGCGGAGCAGTTCTTC.

The V and J genes are TRBV9 and TRBJ1-3, with D possibly being TRBD1 (5 bases). The CDR3 totals 16 residues. Germline V gene sequence: CDR1 SGDLS, CDR2 YYNGEE. With 3 bases removed from V and 4 bases from J, the gap between germline ends came to 17 bases. CDR3 residues: CASSGGGPSYGNTIYF. The CDR3 DNA reads TGTGCCAGCAGCGGCGGGGGACCTTCTTACGGAAACACCATATATTTT.

This clonotype has ten or more counts. The CDR3 protein is CASSYSTSGGLNEQFF. In DNA form, the CDR3 reads TGTGCCAGCAGTTACTCAACTAGCGGGGGACTCAATGAGCAGTTCTTC. The chain combines TRBV6-5 with TRBJ2-1, with 11 bases lining up with TRBD2. V gave up 0 bases and J gave up 6 bases; unmatched junction bases: 4. There are 16 residues in the CDR3. CDR1 is MNHEY, CDR2 SVGAGI, per germline.

Of note for this clonotype: The junction departs from the called germline gene at one end, perhaps through a read error. V and J are TRBV7-9 and TRBJ2-7; D perhaps matches TRBD1 (5 bases). CDR3 length: 15 residues. CDR1 is SEHNR, CDR2 FQNEAQ, per germline (reference sequence). CDR3 region: CANSPPVGQSYEQYF. The CDR3 DNA sequence: TGTGCCAACAGCCCGCCCGTGGGGCAGAGCTACGAGCAGTACTTC.

V is TRBV15 and J is TRBJ2-4, with TRBD2 matching over 7 bases. The V gene's germline CDR1 is LNHNV and CDR2 YYDKDF (reference sequence). The junction had 12 bases not matched to a gene; V was cut back by 5 bases and J by 8 bases. CDR3 length: 15 residues. In DNA, the CDR3 is TGTGCCACCAGCGGCAGCGGGGTTTGGGGGGACATTCAGTACTTC. It specifies CATSGSGVWGDIQYF.

This clonotype was observed a handful of times. The chain combines TRBV12-5 with TRBJ1-2; D is ambiguous. The V end lost 5 bases, the J end lost 1 base, and 11 bases lay between the germline ends. This CDR3 has 14 residues. Germline CDR1 is LGHNT and CDR2 is FRNRAP. Written as DNA, the CDR3 is TGTGCTAGTGGTCCCAATTCAGATAACTATGGCTACACCTTC. Translated: CASGPNSDNYGYTF.

The chain uses TRBV5-4 and TRBJ2-3; 7 nucleotides line up with TRBD1. The V segment lost 5 bases and the J segment 2 bases; nucleotides outside the gene matches: 5. In germline, CDR1 is SGHNT, CDR2 YYREEE (reference sequence). The CDR3 extends over 14 amino acids. For the CDR3, the DNA is TGTGCCAGCAGTGACAGGGTCATCACAGATACGCAGTATTTT. This encodes CASSDRVITDTQYF.